The clone carrying this T cell receptor (beta chain) was seen just once. The data were produced by immunoSEQ multiplex PCR, yet TCRdb's version contains in-frame clones alone and is incomplete. Of over 10,000 clones in the sample, approximately 85% were seen once. This sample is part of a study of graft-versus-host responses after intestinal transplantation. The CDR3 consists of 15 residues. Material: PBMCs, obtained after intestinal transplantation. This rearrangement joins TRBV21-1 to TRBJ1-2; the table gives TRBD1 as D, unverified against the DNA. TRBV21-1 is a listed pseudogene. The sequence came from a human patient who received an intestinal transplant, so some T cells may come from the graft donor. CDR3 sequence: CASSKDRGLNYGYTF. The CDR3 coding sequence is TGTGCCAGCAGCAAAGACAGGGGGCTAAACTATGGCTACACCTTC.